This TCR beta chain was sequenced for a study of blood T cell repertoires in COVID-19. In the authors' workflow: For nucleated cells, counts were estimated from reference gene primer amplification. Clones were read by immunoSEQ multiplex PCR, and TCRdb kept only the in-frame ones, dropping some. V and J calls and clone size follow that table, whereas D and trimming were derived from the DNA. The table includes approximately 470,000 clones, about 90% detected once. Germline V gene sequence: CDR1 SGHRS, CDR2 YFSETQ. The CDR3 consists of 16 residues. Trimming removed 3 bases at V and 1 base at J, with 16 bases between. Cohort 3 donors were reported recovered after two negative PCRs, clearance, or symptom resolution.

The sequencing input was PBMCs or T cells enriched from blood (not recorded which). The chain has TRBV5-1 and TRBJ1-1, with unresolved D. This sequence originates from a young woman who had recovered from COVID-19. The CDR3 loop is CASSSEERGWNTEAFF. CDR3 in DNA: TGCGCCAGCAGCTCTGAGGAGCGCGGGTGGAACACTGAAGCTTTCTTT.